This entry concerns a single T cell receptor beta chain. These data originate in a study of CD8 T cells in Susac syndrome. Random hexamers were used to reverse transcribe an amount of about 0.45 to 1 ug RNA. In TCRdb, the immunoSEQ multiplex PCR reads were re-called with MiXCR into one record per CDR3 protein. Of over 150,000 distinct CDR3 sequences in the sample, approximately 93% were seen once. The TCR was taken from a human donor with multiple sclerosis. The sample taken for sequencing was CD4+ T cells from PBMCs.

The CDR3 sequence is CASSLVAGPQTQYF. The CDR3 nucleotides are TGTGCCAGCAGTTTAGTCGCGGGCCCACAGACCCAGTACTTC. The chain recombines TRBV12-3 or TRBV12-4 with TRBJ2-5; D might be TRBD2 (5 bases). V was pared by 1 base and J by 6 bases, with 12 bases between. CDR3 size: 14 residues.